The 19 T cell receptor beta chains given below trace back to one sample, sequenced in a study of cytomegalovirus exposure and HLA in healthy donors (dated by TCRdb to about 2017). Library creation used the immunoSEQ multiplex PCR assay. For the multiplex PCR, a mixture combining 60 forward primers for TCR Vbeta segments and 13 reverse primers for TCR Jbeta segments was used. What TCRdb holds here is the immuneACCESS table cut down to in-frame rearrangements. Part of the clones is not present; checked against another copy, under half of the missing clones reflect an unresolved V gene, and the others are unexplained. For this sample the table gives under 200,000 clones, of which roughly 82% were detected only once. Of the sample, 1.5% is held by the ten largest clones. The specimen sequenced was PBMCs. The receptor set was obtained from a girl between 5 and 17 years old in good health and CMV-seropositive.

The V and J genes are TRBV7-8 and TRBJ2-1, with D unclear. From germline, CDR1 is SGHVS and CDR2 FQNEAQ. V lost 0 bases to trimming and J lost 2 bases, with 17 bases between them. The CDR3 loop spans 18 amino acids. CDR3 region: CASSLASISQPAYNEQFF. For the CDR3, the DNA is TGTGCCAGCAGCTTAGCCTCAATTAGCCAACCAGCCTACAATGAGCAGTTCTTC.

Only a few counts were recorded for this clone. The rearrangement links TRBV28 to TRBJ2-7, with 9 bases identical to TRBD1. This CDR3 region has 18 residues. Germline CDR1 and CDR2: MDHEN and SYDVKM. V trimming: 5 bases; J trimming: 1 base; junction bases outside the gene matches: 15. DNA of the CDR3: TGTGCCAGCAGTACTTGGCCGCGGCCCGGACAGGGGTCCTACGAGCAGTACTTC. Protein: CASSTWPRPGQGSYEQYF.

A few counts support this clone. The rearrangement links TRBV6-1 to TRBJ1-2; TRBD1 is a possible D gene (6 bases). The CDR3 has 11 residues. Trimming cost V 5 bases and J 8 bases, with 9 bases left between them. Germline values: CDR1 MNHNS, CDR2 SASEGT. The CDR3 nucleotides read TGTGCCAGCAGTTACAGGGACGGCTACACCTTC. This translates into CASSYRDGYTF.

The chain links TRBV11-2 to TRBJ1-3, with D perhaps matching TRBD1 (6 bases). The CDR3 is 17 residues long. Germline V gives CDR1 SGHAT, CDR2 FQNNGV. The V and J ends lost 5 bases and 2 bases respectively, with 19 bases between them. In DNA form, the CDR3 reads TGTGCCAGCAGCCCCACAACCGGGGGGCAGACTGGAAACACCATATATTTT. Its translation: CASSPTTGGQTGNTIYF.

This chain joins TRBV9 and TRBJ1-3, with D unclear. V dropped 1 base and J dropped 4 bases, with 12 bases sitting between them. The CDR3 runs to 15 residues. The germline V gene has CDR1 SGDLS and CDR2 YYNGEE. For the CDR3, the DNA is TGTGCCAGCAGCGTATATATAGGGAGGGGAAACACCATATATTTT. Amino acids: CASSVYIGRGNTIYF.

The gene calls are TRBV28 and TRBJ1-1; no firm D call. The CDR3 is 13 residues long. V lost 4 bases, J lost 0 bases, and 6 bases lay in between. The germline gives CDR1 MDHEN, CDR2 SYDVKM. CDR3 bases: TGTGCCAGCAGTTCCGGTTTGAACACTGAAGCTTTCTTT. Its translation is CASSSGLNTEAFF.

This sequence joins TRBV5-6 and TRBJ2-5; 8 nucleotides line up with TRBD1. V trimming: 3 bases; J trimming: 4 bases; junction bases outside the gene matches: 5. The germline CDR1 and CDR2 sequences are SGHDT and YYEEEE. The CDR3 contains 14 residues. This CDR3 reads CASSSGQGGETQYF. For the CDR3, the DNA is TGTGCCAGCAGCTCCGGACAGGGAGGAGAGACCCAGTACTTC.

The rearrangement links TRBV29-1 to TRBJ2-1; D remains unclear. The germline V gene encodes CDR1 SQVTM and CDR2 ANQGSEA. Trimming shortened V by 6 bases and J by 0 bases, and 6 bases separated the two germline ends. This CDR3 spans 12 amino acids. CDR3: CSVESSYNEQFF. The CDR3 DNA is TGCAGCGTGGAGAGCTCCTACAATGAGCAGTTCTTC.

This chain connects TRBV6-4 to TRBJ2-1; TRBD1 matches at 7 bases. CDR1 MRHNA and CDR2 SNTAGT come from the germline V gene. V lost 3 bases and J lost 8; bases outside the gene matches: 7. The CDR3 is made up of 14 amino acids. The CDR3 sequence is CASSESLGGDEQFF. The CDR3 bases are TGTGCCAGCAGTGAGTCACTAGGGGGCGATGAGCAGTTCTTC.

The J gene is TRBJ2-7, the V gene TRBV28, with 8 nucleotides matching TRBD1. Trimming cost V 2 bases and J 2 bases; bases outside gene matches: 2. This CDR3 is built from 14 residues. Germline CDR1 and CDR2: MDHEN and SYDVKM. This chain's CDR3 is CASSLQGAAYEQYF. The CDR3 DNA reads TGTGCCAGCAGTTTACAGGGGGCGGCCTACGAGCAGTACTTC.

This chain links TRBV2 with TRBJ2-3, with 7 bases lining up with TRBD1. V lost 6 bases, J lost 4 bases, and 7 bases stayed unmatched. The germline gives CDR1 SNHLY, CDR2 FYNNEI. The CDR3 has 14 amino acids. This CDR3 is CASRRGQRADTQYF. In DNA, the CDR3 is TGTGCCAGCAGGAGGGGGCAGAGGGCAGATACGCAGTATTTT.

V and J are TRBV13 and TRBJ2-7; 15 bases align to TRBD2. This CDR3 is 16 amino acids long. V lost 3 bases to trimming and J lost 4 bases; unmatched junction nucleotides: 4. In germline, CDR1 is PRHDT, CDR2 FYEKMQ (reference sequence). The CDR3 region is CASSLGLAGGLYEQYF. In nucleotides, the CDR3 is TGTGCCAGCAGCTTGGGACTAGCGGGAGGTTTGTACGAGCAGTACTTC. The variable domain in full, completed from reference TRBV13 and TRBJ2-7, reads AAGVIQSPRHLIKEKRETATLKCYPIPRHDTVYWYQQGPGQDPQFLISFYEKMQSDKGSIPDRFSAQQFSDYHSELNMSSLELGDSALYFCASSLGLAGGLYEQYFGPGTRLTVT.

CDR3 in DNA: TGTGCCAGCAGCGTAGAGGGGGTACTAGCGGGGTACCAAGAGACCCAGTACTTC. This sequence encodes CASSVEGVLAGYQETQYF. The chain recombines TRBV9 with TRBJ2-5; 10 bases line up with TRBD2. V gave up 0 bases and J gave up 0 bases; unmatched junction bases: 8. The CDR3 sequence is 18 residues long. Germline-derived CDR1 and CDR2 are SGDLS and YYNGEE.

The DNA for the CDR3 is TGCGCCAGCAGCTATGCAGGGGGAAATCAGCCCCAGCATTTT. It yields the protein CASSYAGGNQPQHF. The rearrangement links TRBV5-1 to TRBJ1-5, with 7 bases fitting TRBD1. J gave up 4 bases and V 3 bases, and 4 bases lay outside the gene matches. Germline lookup yields CDR1 SGHRS and CDR2 YFSETQ. CDR3 length: 14 residues.

The V call is TRBV29-1, the J call TRBJ1-1; TRBD1 matches 8 bases. The CDR3 consists of 12 residues. Germline V CDR1 and CDR2: SQVTM, ANQGSEA. V was pared by 6 bases and J by 1 base, with 1 base of the junction left unmatched. Here the CDR3 DNA reads TGCAGCGTGGACAGGGCGAACACTGAAGCTTTCTTT. It encodes CSVDRANTEAFF.

CDR3 in amino acids: CASSPGTAEHQPQHF. DNA of the CDR3: TGCGCCAGCAGCCCAGGGACAGCCGAGCATCAGCCCCAGCATTTT. The chain combines TRBV4-1 with TRBJ1-5, with 7 nucleotides matching TRBD1. The CDR3 runs 15 residues. Per germline, CDR1 MGHRA and CDR2 YSYEKL. After removal of 4 bases from V and 5 bases from J, the junction contained 8 bases not matched to a gene.

The chain couples TRBV7-8 to TRBJ1-1, with D uncertain. Trimming removed 4 bases from V and 4 bases from J, with 13 bases in between. The CDR3 has 14 residues. The germline gives CDR1 SGHVS, CDR2 FQNEAQ. The CDR3 region is CASSWSGRSTEAFF. The CDR3 bases are TGTGCCAGCAGCTGGAGCGGACGAAGCACTGAAGCTTTCTTT.

The chain uses TRBV5-1 and TRBJ2-5; the D gene is possibly TRBD2 (5 bases). The germline V gene encodes CDR1 SGHRS and CDR2 YFSETQ. With 2 bases removed from V and 5 bases from J, the gap between germline ends came to 10 bases. CDR3 length: 13 residues. Here the CDR3 reads CASSFSAGETQYF. In nucleotides, the CDR3 is TGCGCCAGCAGCTTTAGCGCCGGCGAGACCCAGTACTTC.

This chain joins TRBV7-9 and TRBJ2-7; D gene unclear. V lost 2 bases, J lost 4 bases, and 15 bases lay in between. From germline, CDR1 is SEHNR and CDR2 FQNEAQ (reference sequence). The CDR3 extends over 15 amino acids. CDR3 in amino acids: CASSLLFGSTYEQYF. The CDR3 region has the DNA TGTGCCAGCAGCTTACTCTTTGGTAGCACTTACGAGCAGTACTTC.